A single sample gave rise to the 7 T cell receptor beta chains below, sequenced in a study of T cells after yellow fever vaccination. TCRdb re-analysed the 5' RACE reads in MiXCR, keeping a single row per CDR3 protein. The repertoire consists of 250,000 to 300,000 distinct CDR3 sequences, with 5.2% occurring once and the leading ten covering more than 3%. This sample comprised CD4+ T cells sorted from PBMCs, obtained on the day of the yellow fever booster vaccination. All receptors derive from a man between 18 and 29 years old who received the YFV17D yellow fever vaccine.

This clonotype was counted ten times or more. The chain is built from TRBV7-2 and TRBJ1-2; 8 nucleotides match TRBD1. The CDR3 is 17 residues long. Germline V lookup: CDR1 SGHTA, CDR2 FQGNSA. Trimming took 1 base from V and 3 from J; bases not matched to a gene: 10. The CDR3: CASSLVFRTGSHYGYTF. As DNA, the CDR3 is TGTGCCAGCAGCTTAGTCTTCCGGACAGGGAGTCACTATGGCTACACCTTC.

The V gene is TRBV7-2, the J gene TRBJ2-5, with D possibly matching TRBD1 (6 bases). CDR1 and CDR2 (germline): SGHTA, FQGNSA. V lost 3 bases and J 5 bases, leaving 13 bases between the germline ends. There are 14 residues in the CDR3. CDR3 DNA sequence: TGTGCCAGCAGCTTGCAGGGGCAGTGGGAGACCCAGTACTTC. Protein: CASSLQGQWETQYF.

This clonotype appeared many times. This chain connects TRBV5-4 to TRBJ2-5; 8 nucleotides match TRBD2. This CDR3 has 15 amino acids. The junction had 5 bases not matched to a gene; V was cut back by 4 bases and J by 0 bases. CDR1 and CDR2 (germline): SGHNT, YYREEE (reference sequence). CDR3 in DNA: TGTGCCAGCAGCACCAAACTAGCGGACCAAGAGACCCAGTACTTC. Protein: CASSTKLADQETQYF.

This clonotype was seen only a few times. The chain links TRBV5-5 to TRBJ2-7, with D tentatively TRBD1 or TRBD2 (5 bases each). In germline, CDR1 is SGHKS, CDR2 YYEKEE (reference sequence). There are 13 residues in the CDR3. Trimming took 0 bases from V and 5 from J, leaving 9 bases between them. CDR3 amino acids: CASSLVGVHEQYF. The CDR3, as DNA: TGTGCCAGCAGCTTGGTGGGGGTCCACGAGCAGTACTTC.

This clonotype was seen only a few times. The V gene is TRBV6-4, the J gene TRBJ1-5, with unresolved D. The germline V gene encodes CDR1 MRHNA and CDR2 SNTAGT. The V gene lost 3 bases and the J gene lost 6 bases, with 9 bases spanning the gap. CDR3 length: 13 amino acids. This CDR3 reads CASSENEGQPQHF. CDR3 coding DNA: TGTGCCAGCAGTGAAAATGAGGGTCAGCCCCAGCATTTT.

A remark on this clonotype: Compared with germline, one end of the junction differs, possibly owing to a read error. The V gene is TRBV7-8, the J gene TRBJ2-1; D gene unclear. This CDR3 is 15 amino acids long. In germline, CDR1 is SGHVS, CDR2 FQNEAQ. In nucleotides, the CDR3 is TGTGCCAGCAGCTATAGCTGGAGCTCCTACACTGAGCAGTTCTTC. It yields the protein CASSYSWSSYTEQFF. Combining the CDR3 with reference TRBV7-8 and TRBJ2-1 gives the whole variable domain GAGVSQSPRYKVAKRGQDVALRCDPISGHVSLFWYQQALGQGPEFLTYFQNEAQLDKSGLPSDRFFAERPEGSVSTLKIQRTQQEDSAVYLCASSYSWSSYTEQFFGPGTRLTVL.

The genes are TRBV19 and TRBJ2-3, with 9 bases fitting TRBD1. This CDR3 has 16 amino acids. Germline CDR1 LNHDA, CDR2 SQIVND (reference sequence). The ends lost 7 bases at V and 4 bases at J; junction bases unmatched: 12. CDR3 sequence (DNA): TGTGCCAGTACCACCTCGACGGGGACAGGGTCAGATACGCAGTATTTT. Its translation is CASTTSTGTGSDTQYF.